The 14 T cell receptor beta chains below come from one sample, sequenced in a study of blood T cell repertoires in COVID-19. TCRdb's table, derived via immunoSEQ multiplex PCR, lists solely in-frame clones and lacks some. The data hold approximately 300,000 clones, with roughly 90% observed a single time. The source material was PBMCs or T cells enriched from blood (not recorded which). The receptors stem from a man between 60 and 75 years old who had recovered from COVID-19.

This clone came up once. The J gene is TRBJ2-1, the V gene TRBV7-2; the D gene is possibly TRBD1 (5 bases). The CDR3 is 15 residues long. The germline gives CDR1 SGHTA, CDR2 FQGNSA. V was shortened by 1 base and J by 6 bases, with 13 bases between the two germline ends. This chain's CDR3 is CASSLVSRDGNEQFF. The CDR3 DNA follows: TGTGCCAGCAGCTTAGTTTCCAGGGATGGCAATGAGCAGTTCTTC.

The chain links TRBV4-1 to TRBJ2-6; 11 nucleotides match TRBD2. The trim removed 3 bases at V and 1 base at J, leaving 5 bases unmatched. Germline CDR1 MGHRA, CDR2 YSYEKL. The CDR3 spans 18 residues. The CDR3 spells CASSHMTSGDSGANVLTF. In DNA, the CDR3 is TGCGCCAGCAGCCACATGACTAGCGGGGATTCTGGGGCCAACGTCCTGACTTTC.

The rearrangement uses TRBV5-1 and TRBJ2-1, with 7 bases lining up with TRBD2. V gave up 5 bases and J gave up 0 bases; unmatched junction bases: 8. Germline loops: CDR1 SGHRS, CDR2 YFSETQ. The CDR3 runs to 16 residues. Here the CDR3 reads CASSRGTTSSYNEQFF. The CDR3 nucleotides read TGCGCCAGCAGTCGAGGGACTACCTCCTCCTACAATGAGCAGTTCTTC.

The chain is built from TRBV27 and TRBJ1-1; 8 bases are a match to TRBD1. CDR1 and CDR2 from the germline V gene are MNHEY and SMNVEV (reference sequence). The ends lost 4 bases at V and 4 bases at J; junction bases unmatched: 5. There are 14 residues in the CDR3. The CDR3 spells CASSSRGPGTEAFF. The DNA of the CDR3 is TGTGCCAGCAGTTCCAGGGGGCCGGGCACTGAAGCTTTCTTT.

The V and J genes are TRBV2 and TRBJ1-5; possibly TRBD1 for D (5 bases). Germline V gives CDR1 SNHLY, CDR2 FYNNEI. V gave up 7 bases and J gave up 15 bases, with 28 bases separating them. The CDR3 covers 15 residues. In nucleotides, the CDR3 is TGTGCCAGCACCAGGCGGCAGGGAAATCCCCCTGCTCCGCATTTT. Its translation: CASTRRQGNPPAPHF.

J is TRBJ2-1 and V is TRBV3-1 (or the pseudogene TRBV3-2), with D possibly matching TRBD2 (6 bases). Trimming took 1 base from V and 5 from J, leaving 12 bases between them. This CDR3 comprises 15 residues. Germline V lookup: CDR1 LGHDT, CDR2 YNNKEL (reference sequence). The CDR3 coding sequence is TGTGCCAGCAGCCAAGGAATAGCGGTAAACAATGAGCAGTTCTTC. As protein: CASSQGIAVNNEQFF.

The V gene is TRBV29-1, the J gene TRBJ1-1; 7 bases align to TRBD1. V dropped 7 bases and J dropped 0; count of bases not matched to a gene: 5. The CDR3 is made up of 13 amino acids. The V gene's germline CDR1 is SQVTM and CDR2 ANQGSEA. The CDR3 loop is CSARGQMNTEAFF. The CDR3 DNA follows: TGCAGCGCACGGGGACAGATGAACACTGAAGCTTTCTTT.

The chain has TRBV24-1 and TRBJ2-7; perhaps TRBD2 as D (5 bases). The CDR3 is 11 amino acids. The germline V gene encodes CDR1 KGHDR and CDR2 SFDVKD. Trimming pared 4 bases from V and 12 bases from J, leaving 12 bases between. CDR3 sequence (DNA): TGTGCCACCAGTGACGGGGTTATGCCGTACTTC. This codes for CATSDGVMPYF.

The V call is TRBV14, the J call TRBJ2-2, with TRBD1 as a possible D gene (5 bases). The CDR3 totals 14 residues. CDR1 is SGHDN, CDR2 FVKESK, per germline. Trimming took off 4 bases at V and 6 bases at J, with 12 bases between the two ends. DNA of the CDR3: TGTGCCAGCAGCCTGTACAGGTCTCCCGGGGAGCTGTTTTTT. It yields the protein CASSLYRSPGELFF.

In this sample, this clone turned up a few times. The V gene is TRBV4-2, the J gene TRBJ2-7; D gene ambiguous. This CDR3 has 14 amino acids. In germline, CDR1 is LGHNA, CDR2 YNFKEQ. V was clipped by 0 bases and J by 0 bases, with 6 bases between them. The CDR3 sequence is CASSQEHGSYEQYF. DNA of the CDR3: TGTGCCAGCAGCCAAGAGCACGGCTCCTACGAGCAGTACTTC.

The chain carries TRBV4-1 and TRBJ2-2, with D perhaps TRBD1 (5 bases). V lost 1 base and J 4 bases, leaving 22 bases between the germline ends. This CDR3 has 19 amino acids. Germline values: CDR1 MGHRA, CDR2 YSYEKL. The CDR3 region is CASSQVVRGQDLSTGELFF. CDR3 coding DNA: TGCGCCAGCAGCCAAGTAGTAAGGGGCCAAGACCTATCCACCGGGGAGCTGTTTTTT.

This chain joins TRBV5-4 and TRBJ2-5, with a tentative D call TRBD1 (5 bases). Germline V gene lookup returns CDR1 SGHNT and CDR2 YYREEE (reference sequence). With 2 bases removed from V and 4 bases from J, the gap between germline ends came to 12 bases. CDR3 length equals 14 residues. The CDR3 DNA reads TGTGCCAGCAGCTTTGACAGTACCAGAGAGACCCAGTACTTC. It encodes CASSFDSTRETQYF.

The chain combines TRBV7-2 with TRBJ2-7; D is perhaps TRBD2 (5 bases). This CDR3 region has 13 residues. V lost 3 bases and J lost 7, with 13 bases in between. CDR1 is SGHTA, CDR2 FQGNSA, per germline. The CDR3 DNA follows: TGTGCCAGCAGCTTGTCTCGGGATTGGGAGCAGTACTTC. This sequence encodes CASSLSRDWEQYF.

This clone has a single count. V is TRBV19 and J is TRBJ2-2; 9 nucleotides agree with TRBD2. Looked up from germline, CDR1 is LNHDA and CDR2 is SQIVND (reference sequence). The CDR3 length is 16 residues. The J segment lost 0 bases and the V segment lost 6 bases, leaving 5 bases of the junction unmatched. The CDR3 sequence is CASRRLADANTGELFF. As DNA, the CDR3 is TGTGCCAGTAGACGACTAGCGGACGCGAACACCGGGGAGCTGTTTTTT.